One and the same sample provided the 6 T cell receptor beta chains below, sequenced in a study of cytomegalovirus exposure and HLA in healthy donors. The PCR used 60 Vbeta and 13 Jbeta primers. The table came from immunoSEQ multiplex PCR; TCRdb's copy has only in-frame clones and leaves some out. The table has 110,000 to 150,000 clones, around 70% seen once. The sample consisted of PBMCs. Receptor source: a man between 40 and 49 years old in good health and CMV-seronegative.

The table lists this clone with a few counts. Other DNA sequences of this sample code for an identical CDR3. The chain joins TRBV30 to TRBJ1-2; a weak D match, TRBD1 (5 bases). The V gene's germline CDR1 is GTSNPN and CDR2 SVGIG (reference sequence). There are 11 residues in the CDR3. The V gene lost 2 bases and the J gene lost 7 bases, with 8 bases spanning the gap. DNA for the CDR3: TGTGCCTGGAGTCAGGGAAGTGGCTACACCTTC. Residues: CAWSQGSGYTF. Together with reference TRBV30 and TRBJ1-2, the CDR3 gives the full variable domain: SQTIHQWPATLVQPVGSPLSLECTVEGTSNPNLYWYRQAAGRGLQLLFYSVGIGQISSEVPQNLSASRPQDRQFILSSKKLLLSDSGFYLCAWSQGSGYTFGSGTRLTVV.

This chain's CDR3 is CASSLGTGAANYGYTF. Written as DNA, the CDR3 is TGTGCCAGCAGCTTGGGGACAGGGGCGGCTAACTATGGCTACACCTTC. The rearrangement links TRBV5-4 to TRBJ1-2; 9 nucleotides match TRBD1. V lost 0 bases, J lost 0 bases, and 3 bases stayed unmatched. Germline V gives CDR1 SGHNT, CDR2 YYREEE (reference sequence). CDR3 size: 16 residues. The full variable domain, in which reference TRBV5-4 and TRBJ1-2 provide the parts outside the CDR3, is ETGVTQSPTHLIKTRGQQVTLRCSSQSGHNTVSWYQQALGQGPQFIFQYYREEENGRGNFPPRFSGLQFPNYSSELNVNALELDDSALYLCASSLGTGAANYGYTFGSGTRLTVV.

J is TRBJ2-2 and V is TRBV10-2; 11 positions agree with TRBD2. Trimming removed 7 bases from V and 7 bases from J; junction bases left unmatched: 8. The CDR3 is 15 residues long. In germline, CDR1 is WSHSY, CDR2 SAAADI. CDR3 residues: CASTTGTSGNGELFF. The CDR3 DNA is TGCGCCAGCACTACCGGGACTAGCGGAAACGGGGAGCTGTTTTTT.

The chain employs TRBV2 and TRBJ2-7; D perhaps matches TRBD1 (6 bases). The V end lost 5 bases, the J end lost 0 bases, and 11 bases lay between the germline ends. The CDR3 contains 14 residues. Germline CDR1 reads SNHLY; CDR2 reads FYNNEI. CDR3 nucleotide sequence: TGTGCCAGCAGTAGAGACAGGTTCTCCTACGAGCAGTACTTC. Amino acids: CASSRDRFSYEQYF.

The chain combines TRBV6-6 with TRBJ1-5, with 9 bases identical to TRBD1. CDR1 and CDR2 (germline): MNHNY, SVGAGI (reference sequence). The CDR3 loop spans 15 amino acids. Trimming removed 6 bases from V and 7 bases from J; junction bases left unmatched: 10. CDR3 region: CASSRQGDLLQPQHF. The CDR3 region has the DNA TGTGCCAGCAGCCGACAGGGGGATCTGTTACAGCCCCAGCATTTT.

This clone was counted once. The genes are TRBV9 and TRBJ2-1, with 11 positions matching TRBD2. V lost 3 bases, J lost 5 bases, and 4 bases stayed unmatched. Germline assignment: CDR1 SGDLS and CDR2 YYNGEE. This CDR3 has 15 amino acids. The CDR3 nucleotides read TGTGCCAGCAGCGAACTAGCGGGAGTCAACAATGAGCAGTTCTTC. Protein product: CASSELAGVNNEQFF.